The 28 T cell receptor beta chains below were found in one sample sequenced in a study of regulatory T cells in long-lasting Graves disease. Time point in this sample: persistent/refractory GD, antithyroid drugs over 5 years with positive TRAb. Extracted PBMC RNA gave rise to the TCR library. HTBI primers from iRepertoire and Arm-PCR of CDR3 regions yielded the TCR beta libraries. TCRdb redid the calling of the multiplex PCR reads with MiXCR, one entry per CDR3 protein. The sample includes over 300,000 distinct CDR3 sequences, around a fifth of them seen just once. The sample in question was peripheral blood mononuclear cells (PBMCs), obtained when the disease was refractory, from a patient treated with antithyroid drugs. These receptors came from a female donor with Graves disease.

This clonotype was counted at least ten times. CDR3 protein: CASSLWGRGPTDTQYF. The CDR3 bases are TGTGCCAGCAGTTTATGGGGCAGGGGGCCCACAGATACGCAGTATTTT. This chain joins TRBV28 and TRBJ2-3; 8 bases match TRBD1. This CDR3 region has 16 residues. The germline V gene encodes CDR1 MDHEN and CDR2 SYDVKM. After removal of 0 bases from V and 2 bases from J, the junction contained 4 bases not matched to a gene.

This clonotype was counted ten times or more. The J gene is TRBJ2-7, the V gene TRBV12-3 or TRBV12-4, with a weak D call TRBD2 (6 bases). V was clipped by 2 bases and J by 9 bases, with 11 bases between them. The CDR3 sequence is 12 residues long. The CDR3: CASSLWGVGQYF. CDR3 coding DNA: TGTGCCAGCAGTTTATGGGGGGTCGGGCAGTACTTC.

V usage is TRBV5-1 and J usage is TRBJ2-2; D unclear. The germline gives CDR1 SGHRS, CDR2 YFSETQ. There are 13 residues in the CDR3. V lost 4 bases and J 6 bases, leaving 10 bases between the germline ends. The CDR3 sequence is CASSARLSGELFF. The CDR3 DNA sequence: TGCGCCAGCAGCGCACGGTTGTCCGGGGAGCTGTTTTTT.

Ten or more counts support this clonotype. The rearrangement uses TRBV12-3 or TRBV12-4 and TRBJ1-4, with TRBD1 as a possible D gene (6 bases). V dropped 4 bases and J dropped 14 bases, with 14 bases sitting between them. The length of the CDR3 is 12 residues. The CDR3 region has the DNA TGTGCCAGCAGTTCAATCCGGGACATTCTGTTTTTT. Translation gives CASSSIRDILFF.

This clonotype was detected only a few times. This chain joins TRBV29-1 and TRBJ2-7; D is unresolved. The CDR3 runs 12 residues. Germline CDR1 is SQVTM and CDR2 is ANQGSEA. V was clipped by 6 bases and J by 1 base, with 10 bases between them. The CDR3 spells CSVSDNSYEQYF. The CDR3 region has the DNA TGCAGCGTCTCCGACAATTCCTACGAGCAGTACTTC.

Of note for this clonotype: Since a much larger clone is just one base distant, this may be a read error. V and J are TRBV3-1 and TRBJ2-4; D is possibly TRBD1 or TRBD2 (5 bases each). Germline V gives CDR1 LGHDT, CDR2 YNNKEL (reference sequence). The CDR3 covers 18 residues. This CDR3 is CASSPHWGGRGAKNVQYF. The CDR3, as DNA: TGTGCCAGCAGCCCCCACTGGGGCGGGCGAGGAGCCAAAAACGTTCAGTACTTC.

Many counts were recorded for this clonotype. V gene TRBV6-1 combines with J gene TRBJ2-7; D is possibly TRBD2 (5 bases). From germline, CDR1 is MNHNS and CDR2 SASEGT. The CDR3 sequence is 12 residues long. Trimming shortened V by 6 bases and J by 6 bases, and 12 bases separated the two germline ends. The CDR3 bases are TGTGCCAGCAGAAATCGAGGGCTCGAGCAGTACTTC. This gives the protein CASRNRGLEQYF.

The chain combines TRBV2 with TRBJ2-2, with D possibly matching TRBD2 (6 bases). CDR3 length: 15 residues. Germline CDR1 is SNHLY and CDR2 is FYNNEI. Deletions cut 7 bases from V and 1 base from J, with 13 bases between. CDR3 amino acids: CASIGSRGNTGELFF. The CDR3 DNA follows: TGTGCCAGCATAGGATCGCGGGGGAACACCGGGGAGCTGTTTTTT.

The chain combines TRBV28 with TRBJ2-3; D not resolved. The V gene lost 4 bases and the J gene lost 2 bases, with 7 bases spanning the gap. CDR1 and CDR2 from the germline V gene are MDHEN and SYDVKM. The CDR3 contains 13 residues. CDR3: CASSSPATDTQYF. The CDR3 region has the DNA TGTGCCAGCAGTTCCCCTGCCACAGATACGCAGTATTTT.

This clonotype appeared a few times. The chain couples TRBV12-3 or TRBV12-4 to TRBJ1-5, with D possibly TRBD1 on 6 matching bases. V lost 6 bases to trimming and J lost 6 bases, with 15 bases between them. The CDR3 covers 14 residues. The CDR3: CASRPRGASQPQHF. CDR3 coding DNA: TGTGCCAGCAGACCGAGGGGGGCTTCTCAGCCCCAGCATTTT.

The chain combines TRBV28 with TRBJ1-2; tentatively, D is TRBD1 (5 bases). Germline V gives CDR1 MDHEN, CDR2 SYDVKM. The V and J ends lost 8 bases and 7 bases respectively, with 17 bases between them. The CDR3 has 13 residues. The CDR3 nucleotides read TGTGCCAGCCATTCAACCAGGGATCTTGGCTACACCTTC. This sequence encodes CASHSTRDLGYTF.

This clonotype came up a few times. The chain employs TRBV3-1 and TRBJ1-5; no clear D gene. V lost 2 bases, J lost 6 bases, and 11 bases lay in between. Germline CDR1 LGHDT, CDR2 YNNKEL (reference sequence). The CDR3 has 14 amino acids. CDR3 nucleotides: TGTGCCAGCAGCCAAAAAGGTCGGGCTCAGCCCCAGCATTTT. Amino acid sequence: CASSQKGRAQPQHF. The variable domain in full, completed from reference TRBV3-1 and TRBJ1-5, reads DTAVSQTPKYLVTQMGNDKSIKCEQNLGHDTMYWYKQDSKKFLKIMFSYNNKELIINETVPNRFSPKSPDKAHLNLHINSLELGDSAVYFCASSQKGRAQPQHFGDGTRLSIL.

This clonotype has at least ten counts. The chain joins TRBV28 to TRBJ2-5; D possibly corresponds to TRBD2 (6 bases). Per the germline V gene, CDR1 is MDHEN and CDR2 is SYDVKM. This CDR3 region has 14 residues. Trimming took 5 bases from V and 0 from J, leaving 10 bases between them. This chain's CDR3 is CASSPGDYQETQYF. The CDR3 DNA follows: TGTGCCAGCAGTCCCGGGGACTACCAAGAGACCCAGTACTTC.

This clonotype was recorded at least ten times. This sequence joins TRBV12-3 or TRBV12-4 and TRBJ1-1; D gene ambiguous. Trimming took 8 bases from V and 5 from J, leaving 18 bases between them. The CDR3 has 14 residues. This CDR3 is CASDGLETGTEAFF. The CDR3 nucleotides read TGTGCCAGCGACGGGCTTGAGACGGGAACTGAAGCTTTCTTT.

This clonotype showed up just a few times. The chain has TRBV19 and TRBJ1-5; no clear D gene. Germline V gene data show CDR1 as LNHDA and CDR2 as SQIVND (reference sequence). V lost 5 bases and J lost 2, with 16 bases in between. The length of the CDR3 is 16 residues. The CDR3 loop reads CASSPLQARGNQPQHF. In DNA, the CDR3 is TGTGCCAGTAGTCCGCTCCAGGCGAGGGGCAATCAGCCCCAGCATTTT.

This clonotype was observed a handful of times. The rearrangement joins TRBV24-1 to TRBJ1-5; D is possibly TRBD1 (5 bases). CDR1 KGHDR and CDR2 SFDVKD come from the germline V gene. With 2 bases removed from V and 9 bases from J, the gap between germline ends came to 10 bases. CDR3 length: 13 amino acids. The CDR3 DNA follows: TGTGCCACCAGTGATTCGGGGGTAAGGCCCCAGCATTTT. The encoded protein is CATSDSGVRPQHF.

This clonotype was recorded a few times. The chain is built from TRBV30 and TRBJ1-5; maybe TRBD1 (5 bases). V shed 1 base and J shed 4 bases, with 8 bases lying between them. CDR3 length equals 13 residues. Germline V gene data show CDR1 as GTSNPN and CDR2 as SVGIG (reference sequence). CDR3 loop: CAWSEWGNQPQHF. In nucleotides, the CDR3 is TGTGCCTGGAGTGAATGGGGGAATCAGCCCCAGCATTTT. Combining the CDR3 with reference TRBV30 and TRBJ1-5 gives the whole variable domain SQTIHQWPATLVQPVGSPLSLECTVEGTSNPNLYWYRQAAGRGLQLLFYSVGIGQISSEVPQNLSASRPQDRQFILSSKKLLLSDSGFYLCAWSEWGNQPQHFGDGTRLSIL.

This clonotype was detected only a few times. The chain uses TRBV20-1 and TRBJ1-4; TRBD1 is a possible D gene (5 bases). This CDR3 comprises 11 residues. Trimming took 5 bases from V and 8 from J, leaving 9 bases between them. Germline V CDR1 and CDR2: DFQATT, SNEGSKA (reference sequence). CDR3 coding DNA: TGCAGTGCTTTAGGGGCAGAAAAACTGTTTTTT. This encodes CSALGAEKLFF.

This clonotype came up once. One base away lies a much larger clone, so this may be a sequencing read error. This CDR3 reads CASSYGTGKYQPQHF. For the CDR3, the DNA is TGTGCCAGCAGTTACGGGACAGGGAAGTACCAGCCCCAGCATTTT. The chain is built from TRBV6-2 or TRBV6-3 and TRBJ1-5; 9 bases match TRBD1. CDR1 and CDR2 from the germline V gene are MNHEY and SVGEGT. The CDR3 has 15 residues. V dropped 2 bases and J dropped 7; count of bases not matched to a gene: 6.

A few counts support this clonotype. This rearrangement joins TRBV19 to TRBJ2-7; 7 nucleotides line up with TRBD1. The CDR3 sequence is 14 residues long. CDR1 is LNHDA and CDR2 is SQIVND in the germline V gene (reference sequence). J gave up 2 bases and V 4 bases, and 5 bases lay outside the gene matches. The CDR3 bases are TGTGCCAGTAGTACCTTTGGGACAGCCTACGAGCAGTACTTC. It specifies CASSTFGTAYEQYF.

This clonotype has ten or more counts. The chain has TRBV6-1 and TRBJ2-5, with D maybe TRBD2 (6 bases). CDR1 is MNHNS and CDR2 is SASEGT in the germline V gene. V lost 8 bases, J lost 1 base, and 14 bases lay in between. The CDR3 sequence is 14 residues long. CDR3 sequence: CASSQGLRQETQYF. DNA for the CDR3: TGTGCCAGCTCCCAGGGACTGCGCCAAGAGACCCAGTACTTC.

This clonotype was seen more than once but under ten times. The chain is built from TRBV6-5 and TRBJ2-7; either TRBD1 or TRBD2 may fit D (5 bases each). This CDR3 comprises 15 residues. The V and J ends lost 2 bases and 6 bases respectively, with 17 bases between them. Germline V lookup: CDR1 MNHEY, CDR2 SVGAGI. The CDR3 region has the DNA TGTGCCAGCAGTTACCCGATAGGGACGGGTGGCGAGCAGTACTTC. The encoded protein is CASSYPIGTGGEQYF.

This clonotype was observed at least ten times. The rearrangement joins TRBV11-2 to TRBJ1-1; D is unclear. The CDR3 spans 14 residues. V was clipped by 6 bases and J by 0 bases, with 11 bases between them. Germline values: CDR1 SGHAT, CDR2 FQNNGV. CDR3 residues: CASSSPTLNTEAFF. CDR3 coding DNA: TGTGCCAGCAGTTCCCCTACGTTGAACACTGAAGCTTTCTTT.

This clonotype has ten or more counts. CDR3 sequence: CASSLGRKSAGYTF. CDR3 DNA: TGTGCCAGCAGCCTCGGACGCAAGAGTGCTGGCTACACCTTC. The gene calls are TRBV2 and TRBJ1-2; D remains unclear. Germline V gene data show CDR1 as SNHLY and CDR2 as FYNNEI. The CDR3 has 14 amino acids. V was shortened by 6 bases and J by 7 bases, with 18 bases between the two germline ends.

At least ten counts were recorded for this clonotype. The V call is TRBV29-1, the J call TRBJ1-2; weak D call: TRBD1 (6 bases). Germline CDR1 and CDR2: SQVTM and ANQGSEA. V was pared by 4 bases and J by 0 bases, with 18 bases between. CDR3 length equals 16 residues. DNA for the CDR3: TGCAGCGTTGGGTGGACAGATGCCGATACTAACTATGGCTACACCTTC. Translation: CSVGWTDADTNYGYTF.

This clonotype was found many times. The chain joins TRBV12-3 or TRBV12-4 to TRBJ2-7, with 8 positions matching TRBD2. CDR3 length equals 15 residues. Trimming took 6 bases from V and 6 from J; bases not matched to a gene: 13. CDR3 coding DNA: TGTGCCAGCAGACCGAACCTCGGGGGGGCCGGCGAGCAGTACTTC. Amino acids: CASRPNLGGAGEQYF.

This clonotype was seen many times. The chain couples TRBV7-2 to TRBJ2-5; 7 nucleotides line up with TRBD2. Unmatched junction bases numbered 10, after V lost 3 bases and J lost 3 bases. Germline CDR1 SGHTA, CDR2 FQGNSA. The CDR3 is made up of 16 amino acids. The CDR3 sequence: CASSFMREPFKETQYF. DNA for the CDR3: TGTGCCAGCAGCTTCATGCGGGAGCCTTTCAAAGAGACCCAGTACTTC.

This clonotype was counted at least ten times. The chain carries TRBV28 and TRBJ2-2; 9 nucleotides line up with TRBD2. V gave up 9 bases and J gave up 5 bases; unmatched junction bases: 7. This CDR3 is 14 amino acids long. Germline values: CDR1 MDHEN, CDR2 SYDVKM. The CDR3 reads CASQAGGRTGELFF. The DNA of the CDR3 is TGTGCCAGTCAAGCGGGAGGACGGACCGGGGAGCTGTTTTTT.